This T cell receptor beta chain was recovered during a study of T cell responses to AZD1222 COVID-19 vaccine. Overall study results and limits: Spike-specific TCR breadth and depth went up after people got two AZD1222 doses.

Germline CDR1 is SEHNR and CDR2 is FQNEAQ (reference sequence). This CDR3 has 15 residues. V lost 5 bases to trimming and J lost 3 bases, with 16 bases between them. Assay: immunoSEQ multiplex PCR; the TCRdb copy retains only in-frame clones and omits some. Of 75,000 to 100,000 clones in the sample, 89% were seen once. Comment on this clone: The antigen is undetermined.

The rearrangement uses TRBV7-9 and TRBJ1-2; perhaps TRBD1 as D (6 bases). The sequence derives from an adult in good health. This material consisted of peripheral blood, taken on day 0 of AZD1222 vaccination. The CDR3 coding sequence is TGTGCCAGCAGCCAGGACCCGGGGGCCTACTATGGCTACACCTTC. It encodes CASSQDPGAYYGYTF.